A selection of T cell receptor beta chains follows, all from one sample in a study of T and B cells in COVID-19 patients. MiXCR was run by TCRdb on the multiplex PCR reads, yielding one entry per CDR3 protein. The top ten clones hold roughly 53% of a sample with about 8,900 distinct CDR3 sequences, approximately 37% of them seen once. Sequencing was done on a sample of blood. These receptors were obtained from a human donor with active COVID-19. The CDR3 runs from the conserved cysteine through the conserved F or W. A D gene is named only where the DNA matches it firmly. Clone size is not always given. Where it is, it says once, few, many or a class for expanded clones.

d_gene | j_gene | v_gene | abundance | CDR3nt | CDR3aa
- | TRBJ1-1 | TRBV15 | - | TGTGCCACCAGCGAAATACGGGGGAGGGGAGCTTTCTTT | CATSEIRGRGAFF
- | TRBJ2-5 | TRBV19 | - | TGTGCCAGTAGTATAGGGCGGGAAGAGACCCAGTACTTC | CASSIGREETQYF
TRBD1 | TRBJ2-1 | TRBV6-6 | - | TGTGCCAGCAGTCTCCTGAACCCGACAGGGCTATACAATGAGCAGTTCTTC | CASSLLNPTGLYNEQFF
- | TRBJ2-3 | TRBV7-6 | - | TGTGCCAGCAGCCGCAGCGCGGAGTCGGTTAGCACGCAGTATTTT | CASSRSAESVSTQYF
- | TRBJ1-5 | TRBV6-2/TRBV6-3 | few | TGTGCCAGCAGTTACGGCGGGGGTAATCAGCCCCAGCATTTT | CASSYGGGNQPQHF
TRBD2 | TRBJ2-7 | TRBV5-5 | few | TGTGCCAGCAGCTTGGCCGCGGGAGTCACCTACGAGCAGTACTTC | CASSLAAGVTYEQYF
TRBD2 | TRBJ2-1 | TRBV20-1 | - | TGCAGTGCTAGTCGGCTAGCGGGAGGGCTACAGTTCTTC | CSASRLAGGLQFF
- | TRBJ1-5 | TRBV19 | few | TGTGCCAGTAGTCCCATACAGGGAGGGCCGTCCCAGGCCCAGCATTTT | CASSPIQGGPSQAQHF
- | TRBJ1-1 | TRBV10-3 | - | TGTGCCATCAGCGTTACAGGAGACACTGAAGCTTTCTTT | CAISVTGDTEAFF
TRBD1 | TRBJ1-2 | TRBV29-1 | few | TGCAGCGTTAACTCAGGGGGTTTGGGCTACACCTTC | CSVNSGGLGYTF
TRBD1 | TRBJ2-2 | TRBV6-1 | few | TGTGCCAGCAGTCCGACAGGGGGCGTAACCGGGGAGCTGTTTTTT | CASSPTGGVTGELFF
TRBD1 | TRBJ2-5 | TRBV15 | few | TGTGCCACCAGCCGGGACAGGGGTTTCCAAGAGACCCAGTACTTC | CATSRDRGFQETQYF
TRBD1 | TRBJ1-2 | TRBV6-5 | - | TGTGCCAGCAGTTACTCCCAGGGAGCCGACAGGGTATCTAACTATGGCTACACCTTC | CASSYSQGADRVSNYGYTF
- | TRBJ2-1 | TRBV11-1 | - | TGTGCCAGCAGCTTGGAGACAGGCGGGGAATACAATGAGCAGTTCTTC | CASSLETGGEYNEQFF
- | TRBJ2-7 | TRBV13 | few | TGTGCCAGCAGCTCCGCCTTCAGCGGGCGATACTACGAGCAGTACTTC | CASSSAFSGRYYEQYF
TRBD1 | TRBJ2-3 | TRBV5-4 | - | TGTGCCAGCAGCATTCCGACAGGGGGCATGGGTACGCAGTATTTT | CASSIPTGGMGTQYF
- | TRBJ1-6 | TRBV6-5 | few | TGTGCCACCTGTCACCAGGGGATCGGAAATTCACCCCTCCACTTT | CATCHQGIGNSPLHF
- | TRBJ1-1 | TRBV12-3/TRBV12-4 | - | TGTGCCAGCAGTTTCTGGGCGGGCACTGAAGCTTTCTTT | CASSFWAGTEAFF
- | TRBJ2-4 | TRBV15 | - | TGTGCCACCAGCAGGGCTTGGGAGGCAGAAAACATTCAGTACTTC | CATSRAWEAENIQYF
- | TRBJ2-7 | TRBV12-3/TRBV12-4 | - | TGTGCCAGCAGTTTTAAAGGGGACGAGCAGTACTTC | CASSFKGDEQYF
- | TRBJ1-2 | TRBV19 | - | TGTGCCAGTAGTCTACCGGGACGCCTCTATGGCTACACCTTC | CASSLPGRLYGYTF
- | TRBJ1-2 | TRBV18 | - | TGTGCCAGCTCACTGTATGACAAAACTAACTATGGCTACACCTTC | CASSLYDKTNYGYTF
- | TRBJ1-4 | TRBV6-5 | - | TGTGCCAGCAGCCGCGACAGGCCCGGAGAAAAACTGTTTTTT | CASSRDRPGEKLFF
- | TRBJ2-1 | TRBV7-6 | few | TGTGCCAGTCAAGGGTACTCCTACAATGAGCAGTTCTTC | CASQGYSYNEQFF
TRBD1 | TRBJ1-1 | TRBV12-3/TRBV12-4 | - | TGTGCCAGCACCTTAGGGGGCGTAGACACTGAAGCTTTCTTT | CASTLGGVDTEAFF
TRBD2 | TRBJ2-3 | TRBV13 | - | TGTGCCAGCAGCCAGACTAGCGGGGGGCCTACAGATACGCAGTATTTT | CASSQTSGGPTDTQYF
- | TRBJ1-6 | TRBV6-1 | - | TGTGCCAGCACTCAGGAGAATAATTCACCCCTCCACTTT | CASTQENNSPLHF
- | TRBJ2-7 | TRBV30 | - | TGTGCCTGGAGCCCCGGACAGTCCTACGAGCAGTACTTC | CAWSPGQSYEQYF
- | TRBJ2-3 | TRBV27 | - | TGTGCCAGCAGCCCTACAAGTGAGGATACGCAGTATTTT | CASSPTSEDTQYF
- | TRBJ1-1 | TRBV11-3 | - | TGTGCCAGCAGCTTTGGTTACACTGAAGCTTTCTTT | CASSFGYTEAFF
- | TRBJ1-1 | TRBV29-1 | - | TGCAGCGGTGTGAACACTGAAGCTTTCTTT | CSGVNTEAFF
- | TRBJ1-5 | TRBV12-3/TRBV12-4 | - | TGTGCCAGCAGCTTGTGGACGGCTGATAGCAATCAGCCCCAGCATTTT | CASSLWTADSNQPQHF
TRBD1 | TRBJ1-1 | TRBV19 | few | TGTGCCAGTAGTATAGGTAGGACAGGCTGGAACACTGAAGCTTTCTTT | CASSIGRTGWNTEAFF
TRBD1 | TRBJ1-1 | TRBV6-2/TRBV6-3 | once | TGTGCCAGCACCGACGGACAGGGGGCGAGTTTTTCGGCTTTCTTT | CASTDGQGASFSAFF
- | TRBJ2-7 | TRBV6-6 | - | TGTGCCAGCAGTTCCGCCTCGTCTTCTTTCTCCTACGAGCAGTACTTC | CASSSASSSFSYEQYF
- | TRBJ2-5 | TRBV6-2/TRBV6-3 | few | TGTGCCAGCAGTTACCTCGAGGGCGGGGGCCACTTC | CASSYLEGGGHF
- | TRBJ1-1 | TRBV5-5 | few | TGTGCCAGCAGCTTGACGGGAGGCACTGAAGCTTTCTTT | CASSLTGGTEAFF
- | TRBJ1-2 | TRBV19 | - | TGTGCCAGTAGTCCAGGGGCCTATGGCTACACCTTC | CASSPGAYGYTF
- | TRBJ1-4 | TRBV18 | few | TGTGCCAGCTCACCAGTCCTCCCGGACAGTAGTAATGAAAAACTGTTTTTT | CASSPVLPDSSNEKLFF
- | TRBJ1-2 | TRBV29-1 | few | TGCAGCGTCGAAGGGAGAAACCCGGTCACCCCTCCCAGAACCTTC | CSVEGRNPVTPPRTF
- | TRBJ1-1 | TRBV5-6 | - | TGTGCCAGCAGCCCCACCCGGGGCGGATATCACACTGAAGCTTTCTTT | CASSPTRGGYHTEAFF
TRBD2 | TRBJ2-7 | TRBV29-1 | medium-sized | TGCAGCGTTAGCGGGGGGGGGTCGGACGAGCAGTACTTC | CSVSGGGSDEQYF
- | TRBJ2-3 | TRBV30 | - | TGTGCCTGGAGCCGCCAGGGCCCAGATACGCAGTATTTT | CAWSRQGPDTQYF
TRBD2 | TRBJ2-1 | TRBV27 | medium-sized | TGTGCCAGCAGTATGACTAGCGGGGCCCCCAATGAGCAGTTCTTC | CASSMTSGAPNEQFF
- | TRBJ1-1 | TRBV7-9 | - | TGTGCCAGCCTCGGGGGTCTGAACACTGAAGCTTTCTTT | CASLGGLNTEAFF
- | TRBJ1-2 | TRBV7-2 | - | TGTGCCAGCAGCTTAGCCCCGCCTAACTATGGCTACACCTTC | CASSLAPPNYGYTF
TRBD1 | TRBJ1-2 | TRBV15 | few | TGTGCCACCAGCCAGACGGGACAGGCCCTCTATGGCTACACCTTC | CATSQTGQALYGYTF
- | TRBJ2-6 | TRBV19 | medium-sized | TGTGCCAGTAGTATAACCGGTACAGTCTCTGGGGCCAACGTCCTGACTTTC | CASSITGTVSGANVLTF
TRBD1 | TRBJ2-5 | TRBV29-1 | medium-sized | TGCAGCGTGGGTGAAGGGGGCAGCGCCCAGTACTTC | CSVGEGGSAQYF
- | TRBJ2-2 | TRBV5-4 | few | TGTGCCAGCAGCTTGGCCACGGTCAACACCGGGGAGCTGTTTTTT | CASSLATVNTGELFF
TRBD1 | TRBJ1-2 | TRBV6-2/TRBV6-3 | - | TGTGCCAGCAGTTACTCAACAGGGGATGGCTACACCTTC | CASSYSTGDGYTF
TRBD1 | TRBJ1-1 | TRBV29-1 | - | TGCAGCGTTGATGTCGGACAGGGGGCCGGTGAAGCTTTCTTT | CSVDVGQGAGEAFF